One and the same sample provided the 6 T cell receptor beta chains below, sequenced in a study of radiation and T cells in renal cell carcinoma. Clones were read by immunoSEQ multiplex PCR, and TCRdb kept only the in-frame ones, dropping some. The sample lists approximately 120,000 clones, about four fifths occurring once. The time point is: baseline pretreatment blood. Treatment reported: 15 Gy SBRT to primary tumor, nephrectomy 4 weeks later. The source material was blood, sampled from a patient whose treatment included radiotherapy and nephrectomy. These receptors were obtained from a woman aged 55-75 years with renal cell carcinoma.

The J gene is TRBJ2-7, the V gene TRBV9; 9 nucleotides align to TRBD2. Unmatched junction bases numbered 12, after V lost 3 bases and J lost 5 bases. This CDR3 comprises 16 residues. In germline, CDR1 is SGDLS, CDR2 YYNGEE. CDR3 DNA sequence: TGTGCCAGCAGCGCGTCTAGCGGGACCCCCGGGGACGAGCAGTACTTC. Amino acid sequence: CASSASSGTPGDEQYF.

V is TRBV2 and J is TRBJ1-1; weak D call: TRBD1 (5 bases). This CDR3 is built from 12 residues. V lost 4 bases to trimming and J lost 8 bases, with 11 bases between them. Germline V CDR1 and CDR2: SNHLY, FYNNEI. The CDR3 nucleotides read TGTGCCAGCAGTGGGGGTGGGGGAGAAGCTTTCTTT. Its translation is CASSGGGGEAFF.

The gene calls are TRBV5-5 and TRBJ1-6; possibly TRBD1 for D (5 bases). The CDR3 sequence is 16 residues long. Germline CDR1 and CDR2: SGHKS and YYEKEE (reference sequence). The V gene lost 0 bases and the J gene lost 3 bases, with 10 bases spanning the gap. The CDR3 loop reads CASSLDWGIYNSPLHF. The DNA of the CDR3 is TGTGCCAGCAGCTTGGATTGGGGGATCTATAATTCACCCCTCCACTTT.

The chain couples TRBV30 to TRBJ1-5, with 9 positions matching TRBD1. The V segment lost 4 bases and the J segment 6 bases; nucleotides outside the gene matches: 10. The germline gives CDR1 GTSNPN, CDR2 SVGIG (reference sequence). The CDR3 has 15 residues. The chain's CDR3 is CAWIRRTGVSQPQHF. The CDR3 DNA reads TGTGCCTGGATCCGGCGGACAGGGGTAAGTCAGCCCCAGCATTTT.

This chain connects TRBV11-3 to TRBJ2-7; 9 bases align to TRBD2. The ends lost 5 bases at V and 1 base at J; junction bases unmatched: 15. The CDR3 totals 18 residues. CDR1 SGHNT and CDR2 YENEEA come from the germline V gene. CDR3 loop: CASSHPSWLAGISYEQYF. Written as DNA, the CDR3 is TGTGCCAGCAGCCACCCCTCTTGGCTAGCGGGAATTTCCTACGAGCAGTACTTC.

The chain has TRBV6-5 and TRBJ2-7, with 9 bases identical to TRBD1. V was pared by 3 bases and J by 4 bases, with 7 bases of the junction left unmatched. Germline CDR1 reads MNHEY; CDR2 reads SVGAGI. This CDR3 comprises 15 residues. The CDR3 nucleotides are TGTGCCAGCAGTTATCCCGGGACAGGGATTTACGAGCAGTACTTC. Encoded protein: CASSYPGTGIYEQYF.